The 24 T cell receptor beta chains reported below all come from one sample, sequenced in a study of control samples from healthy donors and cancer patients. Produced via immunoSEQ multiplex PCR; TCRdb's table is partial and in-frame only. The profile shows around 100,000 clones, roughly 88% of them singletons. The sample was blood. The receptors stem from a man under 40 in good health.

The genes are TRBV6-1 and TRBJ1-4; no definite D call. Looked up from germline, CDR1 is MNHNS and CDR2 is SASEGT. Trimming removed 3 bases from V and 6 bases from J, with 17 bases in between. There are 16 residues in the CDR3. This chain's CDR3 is CASSEFSSGNHEKLFF. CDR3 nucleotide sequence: TGTGCCAGCAGTGAGTTTTCGAGCGGCAACCATGAAAAACTGTTTTTT.

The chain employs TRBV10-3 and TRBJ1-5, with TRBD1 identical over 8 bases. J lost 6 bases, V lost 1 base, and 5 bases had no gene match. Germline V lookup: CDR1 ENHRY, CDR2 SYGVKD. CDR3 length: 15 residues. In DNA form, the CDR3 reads TGTGCCATCAGTGAGTTCGGGGGACAGGCTCAGCCCCAGCATTTT. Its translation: CAISEFGGQAQPQHF.

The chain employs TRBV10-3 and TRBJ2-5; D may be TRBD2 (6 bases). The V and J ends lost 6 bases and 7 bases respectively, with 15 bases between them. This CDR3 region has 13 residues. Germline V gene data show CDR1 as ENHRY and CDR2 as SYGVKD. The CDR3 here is CAISEDYSWTQYF. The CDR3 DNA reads TGTGCCATCAGCGAGGACTACTCCTGGACCCAGTACTTC.

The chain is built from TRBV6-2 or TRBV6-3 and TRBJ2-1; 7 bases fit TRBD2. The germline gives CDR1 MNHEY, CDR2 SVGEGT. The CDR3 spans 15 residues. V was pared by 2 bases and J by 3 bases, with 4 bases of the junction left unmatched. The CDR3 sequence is CASSYAASGYNEQFF. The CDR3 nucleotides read TGTGCCAGCAGTTACGCGGCTAGCGGCTACAATGAGCAGTTCTTC.

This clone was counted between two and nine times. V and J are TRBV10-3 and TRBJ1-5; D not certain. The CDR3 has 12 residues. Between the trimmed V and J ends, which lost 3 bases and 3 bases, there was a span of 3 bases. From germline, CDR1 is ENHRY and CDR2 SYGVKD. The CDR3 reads CAISDLNQPQHF. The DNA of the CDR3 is TGTGCCATCAGTGACCTCAATCAGCCCCAGCATTTT.

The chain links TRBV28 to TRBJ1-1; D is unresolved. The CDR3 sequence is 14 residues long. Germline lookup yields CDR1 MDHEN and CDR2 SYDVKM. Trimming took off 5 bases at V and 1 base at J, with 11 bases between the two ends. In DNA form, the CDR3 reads TGTGCCAGCAGTCAACCCCACAGGAACACTGAAGCTTTCTTT. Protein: CASSQPHRNTEAFF.

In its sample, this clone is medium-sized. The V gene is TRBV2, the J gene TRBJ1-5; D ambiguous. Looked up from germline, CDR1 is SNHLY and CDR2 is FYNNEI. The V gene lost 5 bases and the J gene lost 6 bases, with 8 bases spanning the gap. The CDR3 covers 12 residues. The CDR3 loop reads CASSRLTQPQHF. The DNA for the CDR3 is TGTGCCAGCAGTCGTCTGACTCAGCCCCAGCATTTT.

The CDR3 DNA reads TGTGCCACCAGCAGTTTAAGGGGCACAGTAAACATTCAGTACTTC. It encodes CATSSLRGTVNIQYF. The chain combines TRBV15 with TRBJ2-4; tentative D call: TRBD1 (5 bases). Germline assignment: CDR1 LNHNV and CDR2 YYDKDF (reference sequence). V was shortened by 3 bases and J by 6 bases, with 15 bases between the two germline ends. CDR3 size: 15 residues.

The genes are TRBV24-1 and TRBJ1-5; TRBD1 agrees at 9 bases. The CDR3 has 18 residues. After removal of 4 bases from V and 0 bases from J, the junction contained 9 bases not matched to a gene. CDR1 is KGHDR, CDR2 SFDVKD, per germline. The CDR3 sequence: CATSEGGQGTYSNQPQHF. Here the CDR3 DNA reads TGTGCCACCAGTGAGGGAGGACAGGGGACATATAGCAATCAGCCCCAGCATTTT.

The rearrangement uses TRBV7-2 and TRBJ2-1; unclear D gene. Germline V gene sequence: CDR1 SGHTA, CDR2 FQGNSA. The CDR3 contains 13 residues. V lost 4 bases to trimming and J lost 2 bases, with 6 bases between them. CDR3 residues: CASSSTTYNEQFF. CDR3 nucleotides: TGTGCCAGCAGCTCGACGACCTACAATGAGCAGTTCTTC. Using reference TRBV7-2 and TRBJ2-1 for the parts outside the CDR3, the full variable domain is GAGVSQSPSNKVTEKGKDVELRCDPISGHTALYWYRQSLGQGLEFLIYFQGNSAPDKSGLPSDRFSAERTGGSVSTLTIQRTQQEDSAVYLCASSSTTYNEQFFGPGTRLTVL.

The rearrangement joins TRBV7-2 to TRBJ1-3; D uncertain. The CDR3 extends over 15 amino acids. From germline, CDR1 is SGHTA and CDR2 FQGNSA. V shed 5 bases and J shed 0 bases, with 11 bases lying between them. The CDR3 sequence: CASSLGRSSGNTIYF. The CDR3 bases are TGTGCCAGCAGCCTCGGACGGAGCTCTGGAAACACCATATATTTT.

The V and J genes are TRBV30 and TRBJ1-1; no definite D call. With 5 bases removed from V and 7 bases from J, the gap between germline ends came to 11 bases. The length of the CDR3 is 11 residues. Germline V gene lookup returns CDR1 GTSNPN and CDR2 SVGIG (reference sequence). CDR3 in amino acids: CAWARRNEAFF. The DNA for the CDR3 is TGTGCCTGGGCTAGGCGGAATGAAGCTTTCTTT.

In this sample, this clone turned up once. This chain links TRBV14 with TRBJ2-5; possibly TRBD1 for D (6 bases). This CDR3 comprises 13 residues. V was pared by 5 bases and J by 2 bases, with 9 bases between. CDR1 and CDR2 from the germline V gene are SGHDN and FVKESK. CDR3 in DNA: TGTGCCAGCAGCGGACAGTTACAAGAGACCCAGTACTTC. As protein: CASSGQLQETQYF.

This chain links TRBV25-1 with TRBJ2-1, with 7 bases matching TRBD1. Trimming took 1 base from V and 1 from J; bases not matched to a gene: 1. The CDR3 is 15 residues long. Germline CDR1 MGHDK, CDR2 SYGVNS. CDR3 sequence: CASSESGGSYNEQFF. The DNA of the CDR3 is TGTGCCAGCAGTGAATCAGGGGGTTCCTACAATGAGCAGTTCTTC.

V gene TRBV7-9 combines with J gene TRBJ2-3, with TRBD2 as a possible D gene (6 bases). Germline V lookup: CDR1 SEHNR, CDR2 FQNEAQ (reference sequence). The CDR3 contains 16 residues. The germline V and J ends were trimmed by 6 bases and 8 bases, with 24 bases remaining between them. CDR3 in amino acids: CASRRTRAGEQGTQYF. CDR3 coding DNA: TGTGCCAGCAGACGAACTAGAGCGGGTGAGCAAGGTACGCAGTATTTT.

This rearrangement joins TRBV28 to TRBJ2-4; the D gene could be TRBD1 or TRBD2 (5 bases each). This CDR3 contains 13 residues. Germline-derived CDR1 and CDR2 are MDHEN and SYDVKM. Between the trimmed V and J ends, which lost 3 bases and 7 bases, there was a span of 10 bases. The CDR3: CASSFPWGNIQYF. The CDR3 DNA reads TGTGCCAGCAGTTTCCCGTGGGGGAACATTCAGTACTTC.

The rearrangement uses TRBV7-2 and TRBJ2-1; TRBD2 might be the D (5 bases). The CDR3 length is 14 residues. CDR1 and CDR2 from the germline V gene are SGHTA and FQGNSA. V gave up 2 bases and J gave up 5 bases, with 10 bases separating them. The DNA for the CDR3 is TGTGCCAGCAGCTTAAGCGCGGGCAACAATGAGCAGTTCTTC. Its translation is CASSLSAGNNEQFF.

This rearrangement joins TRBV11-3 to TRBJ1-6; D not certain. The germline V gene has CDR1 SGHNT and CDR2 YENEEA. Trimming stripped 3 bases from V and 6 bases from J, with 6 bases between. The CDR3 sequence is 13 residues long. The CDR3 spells CASSLSSNSPLHF. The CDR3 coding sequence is TGTGCCAGCAGCTTGTCATCTAATTCACCCCTCCACTTT. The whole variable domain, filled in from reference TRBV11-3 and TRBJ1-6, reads EAGVVQSPRYKIIEKKQPVAFWCNPISGHNTLYWYLQNLGQGPELLIRYENEEAVDDSQLPKDRFSAERLKGVDSTLKIQPAELGDSAVYLCASSLSSNSPLHFGNGTRLTVT.

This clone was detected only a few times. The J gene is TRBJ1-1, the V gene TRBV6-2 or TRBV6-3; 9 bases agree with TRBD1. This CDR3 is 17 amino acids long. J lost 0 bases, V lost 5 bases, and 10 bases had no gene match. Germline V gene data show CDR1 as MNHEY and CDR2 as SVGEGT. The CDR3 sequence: CASSTPGQGKMNTEAFF. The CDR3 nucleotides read TGTGCCAGCAGTACACCGGGACAGGGAAAAATGAACACTGAAGCTTTCTTT.

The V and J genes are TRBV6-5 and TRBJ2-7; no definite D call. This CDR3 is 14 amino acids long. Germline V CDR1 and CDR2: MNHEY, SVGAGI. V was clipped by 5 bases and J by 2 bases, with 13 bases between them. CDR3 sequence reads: CASSRSALTYEQYF. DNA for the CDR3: TGTGCCAGCAGTCGAAGTGCCCTAACCTACGAGCAGTACTTC.

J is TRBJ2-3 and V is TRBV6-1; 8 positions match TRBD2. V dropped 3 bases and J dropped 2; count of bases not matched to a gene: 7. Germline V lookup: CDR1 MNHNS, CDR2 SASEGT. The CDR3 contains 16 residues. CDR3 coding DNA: TGTGCCAGCAGTGATATACTAGCGGACTTCACAGATACGCAGTATTTT. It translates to CASSDILADFTDTQYF.

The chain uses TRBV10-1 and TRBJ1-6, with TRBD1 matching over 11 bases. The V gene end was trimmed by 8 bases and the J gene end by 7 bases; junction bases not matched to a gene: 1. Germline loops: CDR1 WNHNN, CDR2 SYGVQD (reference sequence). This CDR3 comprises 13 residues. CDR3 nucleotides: TGCGCCAGCCGGGACAGGGGGAATTCACCCCTCCACTTT. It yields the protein CASRDRGNSPLHF.

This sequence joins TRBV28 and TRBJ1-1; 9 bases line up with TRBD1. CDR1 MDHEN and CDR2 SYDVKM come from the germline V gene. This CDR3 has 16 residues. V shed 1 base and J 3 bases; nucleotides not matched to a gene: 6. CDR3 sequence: CASSLSPGTGHTEAFF. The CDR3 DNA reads TGTGCCAGCAGTTTATCTCCCGGGACAGGGCACACTGAAGCTTTCTTT.

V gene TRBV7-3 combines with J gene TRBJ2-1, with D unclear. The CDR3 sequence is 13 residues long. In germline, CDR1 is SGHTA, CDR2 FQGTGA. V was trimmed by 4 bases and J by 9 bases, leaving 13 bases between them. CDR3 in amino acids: CASSSQVAPEQFF. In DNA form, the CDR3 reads TGTGCCAGCAGCTCCCAGGTGGCCCCTGAGCAGTTCTTC.